Listed below are T cell receptor beta chains from one sample, sequenced in a study of cytomegalovirus exposure and HLA in healthy donors. Profiling relied on immunoSEQ multiplex PCR, and the TCRdb table lists in-frame clones only, not all of them. The sample consists of 120,000 to 150,000 clones, 50% to 75% of them appearing once. Material for sequencing was PBMCs. Every receptor here comes from a woman in her 30s in good health and CMV-seropositive. CDR3s include the opening cysteine and the closing phenylalanine or tryptophan. Each record gives: V gene, CDR3 protein.

v_call: TRBV29-1; cdr3_aa: CSVEAWDSNTGELFF
v_call: TRBV10-1; cdr3_aa: CASPRGAGVSPSYEQYF
v_call: TRBV29-1; cdr3_aa: CSVEGGLNTEAFF
v_call: TRBV4-2; cdr3_aa: CASSKVGGASRNNEQFF
v_call: TRBV7-9; cdr3_aa: CASSPTTRGEKLFF
v_call: TRBV10-2; cdr3_aa: CASSEGTGVYEQYF
v_call: TRBV11-2; cdr3_aa: CASRPDRSYEQYF
v_call: TRBV27; cdr3_aa: CASSNFLQAVSTEAFF
v_call: TRBV5-1; cdr3_aa: CASSWGGNYEQYF
v_call: TRBV7-6; cdr3_aa: CASSLISDQPQHF
v_call: TRBV7-3; cdr3_aa: CASSLNRGTGELFF
v_call: TRBV7-2; cdr3_aa: CASSLTVFTDTQYF
v_call: TRBV9; cdr3_aa: CASSGGQGFSSPLHF
v_call: TRBV7-9; cdr3_aa: CASSSGGQSNQPQHF
v_call: TRBV5-4; cdr3_aa: CASSLAGRDTQYF
v_call: TRBV5-6; cdr3_aa: CASSWWGQGGNQPQHF
v_call: TRBV6-6; cdr3_aa: CASSYTRSFAFF
v_call: TRBV7-2; cdr3_aa: CASSLGQAHNYGYTF